This record covers a single T cell receptor (beta chain). This specimen comes from a study of T-cell reconstitution after alpha-beta-depleted transplantation in children. The V and J ends lost 0 bases and 1 base respectively, with 13 bases between them. The CDR3 loop spans 15 amino acids. Germline V gene sequence: CDR1 GTSNPN, CDR2 SVGIG (reference sequence). For TCRbeta, the library was prepared with unique molecular identifiers. TCRdb independently ran MiXCR on the PCR reads; one entry per CDR3 protein. Here the sample spans approximately 640,000 distinct CDR3 sequences, 15% to 20% being singletons.

This sample comprised PBMCs from the stem cell graft donor, obtained from the stem cell graft. The chain joins TRBV30 to TRBJ2-7, with D possibly TRBD2 on 6 matching bases. The origin of this receptor is a human donor who donated a stem cell graft to a child with acute myeloid leukemia. The CDR3 protein is CAWSVGTRGSYEQYF. The CDR3 bases are TGTGCCTGGAGTGTGGGGACGCGGGGATCCTACGAGCAGTACTTC.